These 19 T cell receptor beta chains share one sample of origin, sequenced in a study of T cells in Graves' hyperthyroidism and ophthalmopathy. Amplified regions were TCR beta CDR3 sequences from RNA transcripts. First-round RT-PCR of the TCR CDR3 relied on the HTBI primer set. MiXCR, applied by TCRdb to the multiplex PCR reads, yields one record per CDR3 protein. Altogether some 550,000 distinct CDR3 sequences are present, around 21% being singletons, with the ten largest covering about 26%. Sequenced input: blood. All receptors derive from a man between 18 and 35 years old with Graves' hyperthyroidism.

This clonotype was seen ten or more times. The rearrangement uses TRBV12-3 or TRBV12-4 and TRBJ2-5, with 7 bases aligning to TRBD2. V gave up 7 bases and J gave up 3 bases; unmatched junction bases: 2. This CDR3 is 12 amino acids long. CDR3 amino acids: CASTRGEETQYF. The CDR3 DNA follows: TGTGCCAGCACTCGGGGGGAAGAGACCCAGTACTTC.

This clonotype showed up just a few times. The V call is TRBV10-3, the J call TRBJ1-2; D perhaps matches TRBD1 (6 bases). Germline V gene lookup returns CDR1 ENHRY and CDR2 SYGVKD. V was pared by 3 bases and J by 3 bases, with 20 bases between. The CDR3 has 17 amino acids. The CDR3 spells CAISDELGGSDYYGYTF. CDR3 DNA: TGTGCCATCAGTGACGAGCTTGGGGGCAGCGACTACTATGGCTACACCTTC.

This clonotype has a count of ten or more. The CDR3 protein is CASSIQGGRNYGYTF. The CDR3 DNA sequence: TGTGCCAGCAGTATACAGGGGGGGAGGAACTATGGCTACACCTTC. The rearrangement uses TRBV28 and TRBJ1-2; 8 positions match TRBD1. The CDR3 loop spans 15 amino acids. Trimming cost V 5 bases and J 2 bases; bases outside gene matches: 7. Germline V lookup: CDR1 MDHEN, CDR2 SYDVKM.

This clonotype has at least ten counts. The rearrangement uses TRBV5-1 and TRBJ1-1, with D unresolved. V was clipped by 1 base and J by 5 bases, with 15 bases between them. The CDR3 runs to 15 residues. The germline V gene encodes CDR1 SGHRS and CDR2 YFSETQ. The DNA of the CDR3 is TGCGCCAGCAGCTTGACGATCGGCGGGGTTACTGAAGCTTTCTTT. Its protein product is CASSLTIGGVTEAFF.

This clonotype was counted only a few times. CDR3 in amino acids: CASSPSAGIPAFF. Here the CDR3 DNA reads TGTGCCAGCAGCCCTTCCGCCGGGATACCAGCTTTCTTT. The chain employs TRBV3-1 and TRBJ1-1; D uncertain. V lost 4 bases, J lost 10 bases, and 16 bases lay in between. CDR1 and CDR2 (germline): LGHDT, YNNKEL (reference sequence). The CDR3 runs to 13 residues.

This clonotype was picked up many times. The chain links TRBV12-3 or TRBV12-4 to TRBJ2-5; tentative D call: TRBD2 (5 bases). The CDR3 runs to 11 residues. The germline V and J ends were trimmed by 5 bases and 10 bases, with 11 bases remaining between them. The DNA of the CDR3 is TGTGCCAGCAGTAGAGAGGGCGGCCAGTACTTC. Amino acids: CASSREGGQYF.

The table lists this clonotype with a count of one. A clone one base away is much larger, so this may be a read error. The chain uses TRBV12-3 or TRBV12-4 and TRBJ1-3, with D hard to call. The CDR3 contains 16 residues. Trimming stripped 4 bases from V and 5 bases from J, with 18 bases between. The CDR3 DNA reads TGTGCCAGCAGTTCCCCCTCTCGGAATCCTAGAAACACCATATATTTT. Translation gives CASSSPSRNPRNTIYF.

This clonotype has a handful of counts. This CDR3 is CSSSDGRSYEQYF. DNA of the CDR3: TGCAGTAGCAGCGACGGCCGCTCCTACGAGCAGTACTTC. V gene TRBV20-1 combines with J gene TRBJ2-7; D is unclear. The CDR3 sequence is 13 residues long. The germline V gene encodes CDR1 DFQATT and CDR2 SNEGSKA (reference sequence). Trimming left V 8 bases short and J 0 bases short, with 14 bases between.

This clonotype was counted at least ten times. This rearrangement joins TRBV12-3 or TRBV12-4 to TRBJ2-2; maybe TRBD2 (6 bases). Trimming took 6 bases from V and 2 from J, leaving 13 bases between them. The CDR3 sequence is 15 residues long. The CDR3 coding sequence is TGTGCCAGCAGCCTTAGCGGAGTTAACACCGGGGAGCTGTTTTTT. Translating gives CASSLSGVNTGELFF.

At least ten counts were recorded for this clonotype. The chain employs TRBV11-2 and TRBJ1-1, with 7 bases that match TRBD1. Germline V CDR1 and CDR2: SGHAT, FQNNGV. V lost 4 bases to trimming and J lost 0 bases; unmatched junction nucleotides: 5. This CDR3 contains 15 residues. For the CDR3, the DNA is TGTGCCAGCAGCTCCCGGACAGGATTGAACACTGAAGCTTTCTTT. Amino acid sequence: CASSSRTGLNTEAFF.

This clonotype was detected ten times or more. The genes are TRBV9 and TRBJ2-5; D is possibly TRBD2 (5 bases). Germline V CDR1 and CDR2: SGDLS, YYNGEE. The V and J ends lost 6 bases and 0 bases respectively, with 9 bases between them. This CDR3 is built from 13 residues. CDR3 residues: CASNSGDQETQYF. The CDR3 region has the DNA TGTGCCAGCAACTCCGGGGACCAAGAGACCCAGTACTTC.

This clonotype has a handful of counts. The chain combines TRBV5-1 with TRBJ2-7, with D uncertain. Germline assignment: CDR1 SGHRS and CDR2 YFSETQ. This CDR3 has 14 amino acids. Trimming removed 3 bases from V and 0 bases from J, with 10 bases in between. CDR3 sequence: CASSWQSSSYEQYF. The CDR3 DNA follows: TGCGCCAGCAGCTGGCAGTCAAGCTCCTACGAGCAGTACTTC.

This clonotype was found many times. The chain couples TRBV4-2 to TRBJ2-7; D is undetermined. The CDR3 is 17 residues long. CDR1 and CDR2 from the germline V gene are LGHNA and YNFKEQ. Trimming removed 0 bases at V and 0 bases at J, with 15 bases between. This CDR3 reads CASSQDIPTGDSYEQYF. CDR3 bases: TGTGCCAGCAGCCAAGATATCCCCACGGGCGACTCCTACGAGCAGTACTTC.

The CDR3: CASSEFGGKGTEAFF. The CDR3 DNA reads TGTGCCAGCAGTGAATTTGGGGGCAAGGGGACTGAAGCTTTCTTT. J is TRBJ1-1 and V is TRBV6-1, with D possibly TRBD1 on 6 matching bases. The CDR3 sequence is 15 residues long. The V gene's germline CDR1 is MNHNS and CDR2 SASEGT. Trimming cost V 2 bases and J 5 bases, with 15 bases left between them.

This clonotype was counted a few times. V gene TRBV4-1 combines with J gene TRBJ1-2; 8 bases agree with TRBD1. This CDR3 has 13 residues. After removal of 4 bases from V and 8 bases from J, the junction contained 6 bases not matched to a gene. Germline loops: CDR1 MGHRA, CDR2 YSYEKL. The CDR3 region has the DNA TGCGCCAGCAGCCTGACAGGGGCGGGAGGCTACACCTTC. This codes for CASSLTGAGGYTF.

The J gene is TRBJ2-3, the V gene TRBV2; 9 nucleotides agree with TRBD2. The junction had 13 bases not matched to a gene; V was cut back by 4 bases and J by 5 bases. Germline V gene lookup returns CDR1 SNHLY and CDR2 FYNNEI. The CDR3 has 17 residues. The CDR3 loop is CASSARRSGGRGDTQYF. CDR3 coding DNA: TGTGCCAGCAGTGCCCGGAGGAGCGGGGGGAGGGGAGATACGCAGTATTTT.

Notes on this clonotype: A much bigger clone sits one base away, suggesting this may be a read error. Since the CDR3 does not end with the conserved phenylalanine or tryptophan, this likely comes from a read error. The genes are TRBV6-2 or TRBV6-3 and TRBJ1-2; D unclear. The CDR3 spans 13 residues. Trimming removed 8 bases at V and 4 bases at J, with 14 bases between. Germline V gene lookup returns CDR1 MNHEY and CDR2 SVGEGT. CDR3 nucleotide sequence: TGTGCCAGCGAAGACGGAAAAGTCTATGGCTACACCTAC. Protein sequence: CASEDGKVYGYTY.

The table lists this clonotype with many counts. The chain joins TRBV25-1 to TRBJ2-5; D is possibly TRBD2 (5 bases). The CDR3 is 15 amino acids. The V gene lost 0 bases and the J gene lost 4 bases, with 12 bases spanning the gap. Per the germline V gene, CDR1 is MGHDK and CDR2 is SYGVNS. The CDR3 loop is CASSEYNRGAETQYF. The CDR3 coding sequence is TGTGCCAGCAGTGAATATAATCGGGGAGCAGAGACCCAGTACTTC.

In this sample, this clonotype turned up many times. This chain links TRBV7-8 with TRBJ1-2, with D unresolved. The V end was cut by 5 bases, the J end by 5 bases, with 15 bases between. Looked up from germline, CDR1 is SGHVS and CDR2 is FQNEAQ. The CDR3 has 14 residues. The CDR3 loop reads CASSAYGRPYGYTF. The CDR3 nucleotides read TGTGCCAGCAGCGCGTACGGTAGACCTTATGGCTACACCTTC.